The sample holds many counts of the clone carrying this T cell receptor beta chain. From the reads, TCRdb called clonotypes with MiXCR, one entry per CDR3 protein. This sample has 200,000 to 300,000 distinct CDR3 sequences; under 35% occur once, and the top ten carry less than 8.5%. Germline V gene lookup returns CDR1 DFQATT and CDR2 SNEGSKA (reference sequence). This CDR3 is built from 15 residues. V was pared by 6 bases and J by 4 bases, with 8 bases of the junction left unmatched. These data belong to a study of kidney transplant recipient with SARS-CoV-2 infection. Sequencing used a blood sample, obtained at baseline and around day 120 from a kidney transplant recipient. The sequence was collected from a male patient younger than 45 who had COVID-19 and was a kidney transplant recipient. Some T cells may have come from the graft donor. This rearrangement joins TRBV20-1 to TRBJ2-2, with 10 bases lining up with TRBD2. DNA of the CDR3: TGCAGTGCCAATGGACTAGCGGACCTCACCGGGGAGCTGTTTTTT. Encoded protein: CSANGLADLTGELFF.